This TCR beta chain was obtained from a study of T cell changes during pregnancy in multiple sclerosis. Method: immunoSEQ multiplex PCR; TCRdb's copy keeps in-frame clones and lacks some. Here the sample spans around 120,000 clones, approximately 90% being singletons. Per the germline V gene, CDR1 is MNHEY and CDR2 is SVGAGI. With V trimmed by 5 bases and J by 3 bases, 5 bases remained unmatched. This CDR3 region has 15 residues. This chain connects TRBV6-5 to TRBJ1-5; 9 bases align to TRBD1. The clonotype was recovered from a female donor with multiple sclerosis, enrolled in a pregnancy study. The material was peripheral blood, obtained after pregnancy. DNA of the CDR3: TGTGCCAGCAGTACCGGGACAGGGAACAATCAGCCCCAGCATTTT. It specifies CASSTGTGNNQPQHF.